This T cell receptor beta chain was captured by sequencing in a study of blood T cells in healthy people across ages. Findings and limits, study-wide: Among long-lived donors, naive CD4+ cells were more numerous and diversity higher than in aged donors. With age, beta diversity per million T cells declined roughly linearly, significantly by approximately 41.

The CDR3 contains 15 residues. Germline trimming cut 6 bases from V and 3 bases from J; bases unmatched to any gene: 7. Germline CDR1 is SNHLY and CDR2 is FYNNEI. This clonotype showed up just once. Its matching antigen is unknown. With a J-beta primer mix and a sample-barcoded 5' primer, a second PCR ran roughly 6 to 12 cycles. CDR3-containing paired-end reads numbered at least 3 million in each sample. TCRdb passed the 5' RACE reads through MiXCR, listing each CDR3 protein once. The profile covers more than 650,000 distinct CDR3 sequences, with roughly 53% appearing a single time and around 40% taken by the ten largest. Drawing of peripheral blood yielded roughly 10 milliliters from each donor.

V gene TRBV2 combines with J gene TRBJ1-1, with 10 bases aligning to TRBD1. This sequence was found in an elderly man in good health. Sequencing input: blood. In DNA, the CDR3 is TGTGCCAGCAGCTTGACAGGGGGCGACCACACTGAAGCTTTCTTT. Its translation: CASSLTGGDHTEAFF. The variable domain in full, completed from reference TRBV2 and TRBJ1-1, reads EPEVTQTPSHQVTQMGQEVILRCVPISNHLYFYWYRQILGQKVEFLVSFYNNEISEKSEIFDDQFSVERPDGSNFTLKIRSTKLEDSAMYFCASSLTGGDHTEAFFGQGTRLTVV.